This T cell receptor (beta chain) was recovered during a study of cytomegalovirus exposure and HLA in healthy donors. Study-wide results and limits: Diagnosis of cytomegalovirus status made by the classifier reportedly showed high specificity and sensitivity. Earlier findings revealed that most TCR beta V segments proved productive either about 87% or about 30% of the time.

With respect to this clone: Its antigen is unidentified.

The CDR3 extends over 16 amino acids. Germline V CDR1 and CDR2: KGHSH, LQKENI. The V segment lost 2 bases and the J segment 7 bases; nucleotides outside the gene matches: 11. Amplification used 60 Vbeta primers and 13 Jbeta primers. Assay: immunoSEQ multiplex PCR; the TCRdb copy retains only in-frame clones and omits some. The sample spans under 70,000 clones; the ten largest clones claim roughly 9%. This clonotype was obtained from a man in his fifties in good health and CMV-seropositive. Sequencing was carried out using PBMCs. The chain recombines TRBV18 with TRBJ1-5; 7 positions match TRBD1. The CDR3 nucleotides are TGTGCCAGCTCACCAAGGAACAGGGGTCAGGGGCAGCCCCAGCATTTT. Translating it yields CASSPRNRGQGQPQHF.